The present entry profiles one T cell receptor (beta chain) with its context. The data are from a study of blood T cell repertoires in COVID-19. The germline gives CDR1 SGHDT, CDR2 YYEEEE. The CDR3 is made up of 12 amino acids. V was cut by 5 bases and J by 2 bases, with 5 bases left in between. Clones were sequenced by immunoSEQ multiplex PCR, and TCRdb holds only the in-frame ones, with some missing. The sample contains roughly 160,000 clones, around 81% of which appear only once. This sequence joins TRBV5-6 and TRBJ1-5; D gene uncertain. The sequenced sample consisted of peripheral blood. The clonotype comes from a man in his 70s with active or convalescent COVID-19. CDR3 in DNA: TGTGCCAGCAGTTCCGGCAATCAGCCCCAGCATTTT. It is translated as CASSSGNQPQHF.